Listed here are 25 T cell receptor beta chains from one sample, sequenced in a study of blood T cell repertoires in COVID-19. Data came from immunoSEQ multiplex PCR; TCRdb stores just in-frame clones and leaves some out. This sample has roughly 290,000 clones, with approximately 85% found just once. The specimen was PBMCs or T cells enriched from blood (not recorded which). The receptors here all came from a man younger than 45 who had recovered from COVID-19.

The chain links TRBV5-6 to TRBJ1-4; possibly TRBD1 for D (6 bases). The CDR3 spans 15 residues. CDR1 is SGHDT, CDR2 YYEEEE, per germline. The V end was cut by 1 base, the J end by 7 bases, with 14 bases between. The CDR3 spells CASSLFQGMGEKLFF. The CDR3 DNA follows: TGTGCCAGCAGCTTGTTTCAGGGGATGGGTGAAAAACTGTTTTTT.

V usage is TRBV7-2 and J usage is TRBJ2-4, with 8 bases aligning to TRBD1. Germline V lookup: CDR1 SGHTA, CDR2 FQGNSA. CDR3 size: 15 residues. The trim removed 3 bases at V and 3 bases at J, leaving 4 bases unmatched. As DNA, the CDR3 is TGTGCCAGCAGCTTCACCGGGACAGGCAAAAACATTCAGTACTTC. It yields the protein CASSFTGTGKNIQYF.

This clone was detected once. This rearrangement joins TRBV21-1 to TRBJ1-1. TRBV21-1 is a documented pseudogene. This CDR3 comprises 15 residues. Here the CDR3 DNA reads TGTGCCAGGCCTCTCCGGGGGAAAATGAACACTGAAGCTTTCTTT. Its protein is CARPLRGKMNTEAFF.

This chain joins TRBV5-1 and TRBJ1-3; D remains ambiguous. Germline assignment: CDR1 SGHRS and CDR2 YFSETQ. The CDR3 runs to 14 residues. Trimming left V 7 bases short and J 6 bases short, with 17 bases between. CDR3 loop: CASRTGKNENTIYF. Written as DNA, the CDR3 is TGCGCCAGCCGGACGGGGAAGAATGAAAACACCATATATTTT.

This clone appeared once. The chain combines TRBV6-5 with TRBJ1-1; possible D gene TRBD1, 5 bases. Trimming removed 8 bases at V and 0 bases at J, with 10 bases between. The germline V gene encodes CDR1 MNHEY and CDR2 SVGAGI. CDR3 length equals 13 residues. The CDR3 reads CASHGHMNTEAFF. The DNA of the CDR3 is TGTGCCAGCCACGGACACATGAACACTGAAGCTTTCTTT.

V is TRBV19 and J is TRBJ1-1; D not certain. Germline V CDR1 and CDR2: LNHDA, SQIVND (reference sequence). The CDR3 contains 15 residues. Trimming removed 5 bases at V and 0 bases at J, with 13 bases between. CDR3 DNA sequence: TGTGCCAGTAGTTCATCTCGGCGGATGAACACTGAAGCTTTCTTT. Its translation: CASSSSRRMNTEAFF.

This chain joins TRBV30 and TRBJ2-6, with 7 bases fitting TRBD1. Germline V gives CDR1 GTSNPN, CDR2 SVGIG (reference sequence). The CDR3 length is 16 residues. Trimming removed 0 bases from V and 3 bases from J; junction bases left unmatched: 5. CDR3: CAWSVLGGGGANVLTF. The CDR3 nucleotides read TGTGCCTGGAGTGTACTAGGGGGCGGTGGGGCCAACGTCCTGACTTTC. Full variable domain (outside the CDR3, taken from reference TRBV30 and TRBJ2-6): SQTIHQWPATLVQPVGSPLSLECTVEGTSNPNLYWYRQAAGRGLQLLFYSVGIGQISSEVPQNLSASRPQDRQFILSSKKLLLSDSGFYLCAWSVLGGGGANVLTFGAGSRLTVL.

The chain recombines TRBV5-1 with TRBJ2-3; D might be TRBD1 (5 bases). In germline, CDR1 is SGHRS, CDR2 YFSETQ. The CDR3 spans 14 residues. V shed 3 bases and J shed 2 bases, with 10 bases lying between them. This CDR3 reads CASSWGLYTDTQYF. The DNA for the CDR3 is TGCGCCAGCAGCTGGGGCCTCTACACAGATACGCAGTATTTT.

This chain links TRBV6-2 or TRBV6-3 with TRBJ1-6; possible D gene TRBD1, 6 bases. V was clipped by 5 bases and J by 5 bases, with 13 bases between them. CDR1 and CDR2 from the germline V gene are MNHEY and SVGEGT. This CDR3 is built from 15 residues. CDR3 sequence (DNA): TGTGCCAGCAGTCGAGGACAGAGAAATAATTCACCCCTCCACTTT. Translation gives CASSRGQRNNSPLHF.

The chain combines TRBV18 with TRBJ1-1; unclear D gene. V dropped 3 bases and J dropped 0 bases, with 14 bases sitting between them. CDR3 length: 16 amino acids. The germline V gene encodes CDR1 KGHSH and CDR2 LQKENI. CDR3 sequence (DNA): TGTGCCAGCTCACCTGCGAGTCCAGGTATGAACACTGAAGCTTTCTTT. It specifies CASSPASPGMNTEAFF.

V is TRBV5-6 and J is TRBJ2-3, with 7 bases aligning to TRBD1. The CDR3 runs 14 residues. In germline, CDR1 is SGHDT, CDR2 YYEEEE. Trimming removed 5 bases from V and 2 bases from J; junction bases left unmatched: 5. The CDR3 sequence: CASRGQLYTDTQYF. The CDR3 bases are TGTGCCAGCAGGGGACAGCTATACACAGATACGCAGTATTTT. Supplemented by reference TRBV5-6 and TRBJ2-3, the full variable domain reads DAGVTQSPTHLIKTRGQQVTLRCSPKSGHDTVSWYQQALGQGPQFIFQYYEEEERQRGNFPDRFSGHQFPNYSSELNVNALLLGDSALYLCASRGQLYTDTQYFGPGTRLTVL.

This rearrangement joins TRBV5-5 to TRBJ2-5, with a possible D match to TRBD1 (6 bases). From germline, CDR1 is SGHKS and CDR2 YYEKEE (reference sequence). Between the trimmed V and J ends, which lost 5 bases and 2 bases, there was a span of 16 bases. The CDR3 covers 15 residues. CDR3: CASSFGPDRQETQYF. The CDR3 DNA reads as TGTGCCAGCAGTTTTGGCCCGGACAGACAAGAGACCCAGTACTTC.

This clone was seen a handful of times. The V call is TRBV7-8, the J call TRBJ1-3; TRBD1 aligns across 9 bases. Germline lookup yields CDR1 SGHVS and CDR2 FQNEAQ. This CDR3 contains 16 residues. The V segment lost 3 bases and the J segment 2 bases; nucleotides outside the gene matches: 5. The CDR3 DNA is TGTGCCAGCAGCTTGGACAGGGGTTTTGCTGGAAACACCATATATTTT. This sequence encodes CASSLDRGFAGNTIYF.

This chain joins TRBV27 and TRBJ2-1; D might be TRBD1 (8 bases). Germline-derived CDR1 and CDR2 are MNHEY and SMNVEV (reference sequence). The CDR3 runs to 14 residues. V was cut by 7 bases and J by 8 bases, with 18 bases left in between. The CDR3 here is CASNRGGLVDEQFF. CDR3 nucleotide sequence: TGTGCCAGCAACAGGGGGGGACTTGTCGATGAGCAGTTCTTC.

The V call is TRBV9, the J call TRBJ1-2; TRBD1 might be the D (5 bases). Looked up from germline, CDR1 is SGDLS and CDR2 is YYNGEE. The CDR3 is 16 amino acids. V was shortened by 4 bases and J by 4 bases, with 20 bases between the two germline ends. CDR3 region: CASSPNPMGPTYGYTF. The DNA for the CDR3 is TGTGCCAGCAGCCCTAACCCTATGGGGCCGACCTATGGCTACACCTTC.

V gene TRBV3-1 (or the pseudogene TRBV3-2) combines with J gene TRBJ1-1, with a tentative D call TRBD1 (5 bases). The length of the CDR3 is 14 residues. Deletions cut 2 bases from V and 5 bases from J, with 12 bases between. CDR1 is LGHDT and CDR2 is YNNKEL in the germline V gene (reference sequence). Here the CDR3 DNA reads TGTGCCAGCAGCCAATGGGAGGGGAAGACTGAAGCTTTCTTT. This sequence encodes CASSQWEGKTEAFF.

This clone has more than one count but fewer than ten. This rearrangement joins TRBV5-4 to TRBJ1-1, with a weak D call TRBD1 (6 bases). V was shortened by 4 bases and J by 1 base, with 11 bases between the two germline ends. The CDR3 spans 14 residues. Looked up from germline, CDR1 is SGHNT and CDR2 is YYREEE (reference sequence). CDR3 nucleotide sequence: TGTGCCAGCAGCCTAACAGGGAGGAACACTGAAGCTTTCTTT. Protein sequence: CASSLTGRNTEAFF.

The rearrangement links TRBV7-3 to TRBJ1-1; D perhaps matches TRBD1 (5 bases). CDR1 and CDR2 (germline): SGHTA, FQGTGA. V was trimmed by 2 bases and J by 0 bases, leaving 10 bases between them. This CDR3 is built from 15 residues. CDR3 DNA: TGTGCCAGCAGCTTATCCCCAGGGATGAACACTGAAGCTTTCTTT. Its protein is CASSLSPGMNTEAFF.

This chain uses TRBV6-2 or TRBV6-3 with TRBJ1-2, with D unclear. Looked up from germline, CDR1 is MNHEY and CDR2 is SVGEGT. The CDR3 contains 12 residues. V lost 5 bases to trimming and J lost 8 bases, with 12 bases between them. CDR3 sequence: CASSPTNRGYTF. The CDR3 coding sequence is TGTGCCAGCAGTCCCACCAACAGAGGCTACACCTTC.

V usage is TRBV5-5 and J usage is TRBJ1-1; tentative D call: TRBD1 (5 bases). V lost 2 bases and J lost 1, with 15 bases in between. CDR3 size: 16 residues. CDR1 is SGHKS, CDR2 YYEKEE, per germline (reference sequence). DNA of the CDR3: TGTGCCAGCAGCTTCCTCCCAACTACAGGGAACACTGAAGCTTTCTTT. It codes for CASSFLPTTGNTEAFF. The variable domain in full, with the rest retrieved from reference TRBV5-5 and TRBJ1-1, is DAGVTQSPTHLIKTRGQQVTLRCSPISGHKSVSWYQQVLGQGPQFIFQYYEKEERGRGNFPDRFSARQFPNYSSELNVNALLLGDSALYLCASSFLPTTGNTEAFFGQGTRLTVV.

This rearrangement joins TRBV3-1 (or the pseudogene TRBV3-2) to TRBJ2-3; 9 nucleotides agree with TRBD2. This CDR3 comprises 17 residues. Germline trimming cut 0 bases from V and 6 bases from J; bases unmatched to any gene: 10. Germline V gives CDR1 LGHDT, CDR2 YNNKEL (reference sequence). The CDR3 region is CASSQDPLAGTGDTQYF. The CDR3 nucleotides read TGTGCCAGCAGCCAAGATCCGCTAGCGGGGACGGGTGATACGCAGTATTTT.

The chain couples TRBV24-1 to TRBJ1-1; 11 nucleotides line up with TRBD1. The CDR3 is made up of 16 amino acids. Germline assignment: CDR1 KGHDR and CDR2 SFDVKD. The trim removed 4 bases at V and 1 base at J, leaving 4 bases unmatched. The DNA for the CDR3 is TGTGCCACCAGTGACGGGACAGGGGGACGGAACACTGAAGCTTTCTTT. This codes for CATSDGTGGRNTEAFF.

The chain links TRBV7-6 to TRBJ2-2; 7 bases agree with TRBD1. Germline V gene sequence: CDR1 SGHVS, CDR2 FNYEAQ. V lost 3 bases, J lost 6 bases, and 16 bases stayed unmatched. There are 18 residues in the CDR3. This CDR3 is CASSFNVPTGVESGELFF. In nucleotides, the CDR3 is TGTGCCAGCAGCTTTAACGTCCCAACAGGGGTTGAATCCGGGGAGCTGTTTTTT.

The CDR3 DNA sequence: TGTGCCAGCAGCGTCGGGACAAAGAACACTGAAGCTTTCTTT. Amino acids: CASSVGTKNTEAFF. The chain has TRBV9 and TRBJ1-1; TRBD1 might be the D (6 bases). Germline V lookup: CDR1 SGDLS, CDR2 YYNGEE. V shed 2 bases and J shed 1 base, with 9 bases lying between them. The length of the CDR3 is 14 residues.

This sequence joins TRBV5-4 and TRBJ1-1, with D maybe TRBD1 (6 bases). Germline CDR1 SGHNT, CDR2 YYREEE (reference sequence). The CDR3 runs to 15 residues. The V end was cut by 0 bases, the J end by 2 bases, with 11 bases between. The CDR3 protein is CASSLGKQGNTEAFF. CDR3 in DNA: TGTGCCAGCAGCTTGGGGAAACAGGGTAACACTGAAGCTTTCTTT.